The rows below give T cell receptor beta chains drawn from one sample of a study of blood T cells in healthy people across ages. A single record per CDR3 protein comes from TCRdb applying MiXCR to the 5' RACE reads. The sample contains about 800,000 distinct CDR3 sequences, roughly 64% of which appear only once. The material sequenced was blood. These receptors originate from a man aged 25 to 45 in good health. Both conserved end residues are part of each CDR3. D genes are given only for firm matches. The size of a clone is reported for some rows only, either as once, few or many, or as a class for expanded clones.

size: NA
V: TRBV7-9
D: TRBD1
J: TRBJ2-5
DNA: TGCGCCAGCAGCTTGGGACAGGGAGAAGAGACCCAGTACTTC
CDR3: CASSLGQGEETQYF

size: NA
V: TRBV5-1
D: TRBD1
J: TRBJ1-2
DNA: TGCGCCAGCAGCTTGGAACCCGGGACAGGGGGAGACTATGGCTACACCTTC
CDR3: CASSLEPGTGGDYGYTF

size: NA
V: TRBV12-3/TRBV12-4
D: TRBD1
J: TRBJ1-1
DNA: TGTGCCAGCAGTTCACAGACAGGGATGACTGAAGCTTTCTTT
CDR3: CASSSQTGMTEAFF

size: NA
V: TRBV6-5
D: NA
J: TRBJ1-1
DNA: TGTGCCAGCAGTAATGGGGTTGAAGCTTTCTTT
CDR3: CASSNGVEAFF

size: few
V: TRBV28
D: NA
J: TRBJ2-5
DNA: TGTGCCAGCAGTTCCGCGGAGACGGTCCAAGAGACCCAGTACTTC
CDR3: CASSSAETVQETQYF

size: NA
V: TRBV6-6
D: NA
J: TRBJ2-5
DNA: TGTGCCAGCAAGGGGGGCTTGGGAGAGACCCAGTACTTC
CDR3: CASKGGLGETQYF

size: NA
V: TRBV5-1
D: NA
J: TRBJ2-6
DNA: TGCGCCAGCAGCTTAACCCCGACAGGAAGCTCTGGGGCCAACGTCCTGACTTTC
CDR3: CASSLTPTGSSGANVLTF

size: NA
V: TRBV20-1
D: NA
J: TRBJ2-1
DNA: TGCAGTGCTAGACCCGACTACAATGAGCAGTTCTTC
CDR3: CSARPDYNEQFF

size: NA
V: TRBV29-1
D: NA
J: TRBJ2-4
DNA: TGCAGCATATCCGAGGGGGGCCAAAACATTCAGTACTTC
CDR3: CSISEGGQNIQYF

size: NA
V: TRBV6-5
D: NA
J: TRBJ2-6
DNA: TGTGCCAGCAGTTCAGGGCGTCCTGGGGCCAACGTCCTGACTTTC
CDR3: CASSSGRPGANVLTF

size: NA
V: TRBV7-8
D: TRBD1
J: TRBJ2-3
DNA: TGTGCCAGCAGCTTAGCCCGTCCAGGGACAGGGGGGACAGATACGCAGTATTTT
CDR3: CASSLARPGTGGTDTQYF

size: NA
V: TRBV29-1
D: TRBD2
J: TRBJ2-1
DNA: TGCAGCGTATTGGGACTAGCGCGTACCTACAATGAGCAGTTCTTC
CDR3: CSVLGLARTYNEQFF

size: NA
V: TRBV6-2/TRBV6-3
D: TRBD2
J: TRBJ2-3
DNA: TGTGCCAGCAGCGACCGTGCCGGGACTAGCGGCACGCAGTATTTT
CDR3: CASSDRAGTSGTQYF

size: NA
V: TRBV6-5
D: NA
J: TRBJ2-7
DNA: TGTGCCAGCATGATTAGGGGCGAGCAGTACTTC
CDR3: CASMIRGEQYF

size: once
V: TRBV27
D: NA
J: TRBJ1-2
DNA: TGTGCCAGCAGCTTGCAATCTCCGGCACACTATGGCTACACCTTC
CDR3: CASSLQSPAHYGYTF

size: NA
V: TRBV29-1
D: NA
J: TRBJ2-5
DNA: TGCAGCGTTGAAAAGAACGGAAAAGAGACCCAGTACTTC
CDR3: CSVEKNGKETQYF

size: once
V: TRBV6-5
D: NA
J: TRBJ2-7
DNA: TGTGCCAGCAGCCCTTGGGAGATCGGCCAAGGAGGCGAGCAGTACTTC
CDR3: CASSPWEIGQGGEQYF

size: once
V: TRBV12-3/TRBV12-4
D: TRBD1
J: TRBJ2-6
DNA: TGTGCCAGCAGAATGGACAGGGGCCGCTCTGGGGCCAACGTCCTGACTTTC
CDR3: CASRMDRGRSGANVLTF

size: many
V: TRBV10-3
D: NA
J: TRBJ1-2
DNA: TGTGCCATCAGTGCGCCCTATGGGGTTGAGAGAGGCTACACCTTC
CDR3: CAISAPYGVERGYTF

size: NA
V: TRBV20-1
D: NA
J: TRBJ1-2
DNA: TGCAGTGCTTCTCAATCCGGGACTACGGGCTACACCTTC
CDR3: CSASQSGTTGYTF

size: few
V: TRBV20-1
D: TRBD2
J: TRBJ2-5
DNA: TGCAGTGCTAGAGGAAGGACTAGCGGGAGTCGGGAAACACGATTGCGAGAGACCCAGTACTTC
CDR3: CSARGRTSGSRETRLRETQYF

size: NA
V: TRBV29-1
D: TRBD2
J: TRBJ2-5
DNA: TGCAGCGTTGCTGGGGGACTAGCGGGGGCGAGGGGAGAGACCCAGTACTTC
CDR3: CSVAGGLAGARGETQYF

size: NA
V: TRBV5-6
D: NA
J: TRBJ2-1
DNA: TGTGCCAGCAGTCCAGGGTGGGGGGCCCGCAATGAGCAGTTCTTC
CDR3: CASSPGWGARNEQFF

size: NA
V: TRBV24-1
D: TRBD2
J: TRBJ2-1
DNA: TGTGCCACCAGTGGTCTGACTAGCGAGCACAATGAGCAGTTCTTC
CDR3: CATSGLTSEHNEQFF

size: NA
V: TRBV29-1
D: TRBD1
J: TRBJ1-1
DNA: TGCAGCGTCGCGACAACAGGGGACACTGAAGCTTTCTTT
CDR3: CSVATTGDTEAFF

size: NA
V: TRBV6-6
D: TRBD2
J: TRBJ2-7
DNA: TGTGCCAGCAGTTTAGCGGGGGAGCTTTACAATGAGCAGTACTTC
CDR3: CASSLAGELYNEQYF

size: NA
V: TRBV5-1
D: TRBD2
J: TRBJ2-1
DNA: TGCGCCAGCAAGTTGGGTAGCGGGGCTAGGGGGGAGCAGTTCTTC
CDR3: CASKLGSGARGEQFF

size: few
V: TRBV20-1
D: TRBD1
J: TRBJ2-1
DNA: TGCAGTGCTGACGGACAGGGGGCTTACAATGAGCAGTTCTTC
CDR3: CSADGQGAYNEQFF

size: many
V: TRBV4-3
D: NA
J: TRBJ2-7
DNA: TGCGCCAGCAGCCAAGACGTCTCTTCGGGGGCAACCTACGAGCAGTACTTC
CDR3: CASSQDVSSGATYEQYF

size: NA
V: TRBV12-3/TRBV12-4
D: NA
J: TRBJ1-5
DNA: TGTGCCAGCAGTTTAAATGGCAATCAGCCCCAGCATTTT
CDR3: CASSLNGNQPQHF

size: NA
V: TRBV29-1
D: NA
J: TRBJ2-1
DNA: TGCAGCGTTGACTCGACAACTCCCTACAATGAGCAGTTCTTC
CDR3: CSVDSTTPYNEQFF

size: NA
V: TRBV6-6
D: TRBD2
J: TRBJ2-1
DNA: TGTGCCAGCACCGAGCTCAGACTAGCGGGGGGGACCAATGAGCAGTTCTTC
CDR3: CASTELRLAGGTNEQFF

size: NA
V: TRBV7-2
D: NA
J: TRBJ1-1
DNA: TGTGCCAGCAGCTGGAAACTATTGGACACTGAAGCTTTCTTT
CDR3: CASSWKLLDTEAFF

size: NA
V: TRBV9
D: NA
J: TRBJ2-2
DNA: TGTGCCAGCAGCGTAGCTACCGGGACCCCAAAGAGATTCACCGGGGAGCTGTTTTTT
CDR3: CASSVATGTPKRFTGELFF

size: once
V: TRBV20-1
D: NA
J: TRBJ2-5
DNA: TGCAGTGCAGAAGACAGTGCCATCGGAGAGACCCAGTACTTC
CDR3: CSAEDSAIGETQYF

size: NA
V: TRBV19
D: NA
J: TRBJ1-5
DNA: TGTGCCAGTAGTATTTTGGTGGAAAGAGGACAGCCCCAGCATTTT
CDR3: CASSILVERGQPQHF

size: once
V: TRBV12-3/TRBV12-4
D: NA
J: TRBJ1-5
DNA: TGTGCCAGCAGTCCCCTTGATAGCAATCAGCCCCAGCATTTT
CDR3: CASSPLDSNQPQHF

size: NA
V: TRBV18
D: NA
J: TRBJ1-5
DNA: TGTGCCAGCTCCGACAGATATCAGCCCCAGCATTTT
CDR3: CASSDRYQPQHF

size: NA
V: TRBV29-1
D: TRBD1
J: TRBJ2-7
DNA: TGCAGCGTTGAAGGGGGACAGTCCTACGAGCAGTACTTC
CDR3: CSVEGGQSYEQYF

size: NA
V: TRBV3-1
D: NA
J: TRBJ1-5
DNA: TGTGCCAGCAGCCAAGACGGGGGTAGCAATCAGCCCCAGCATTTT
CDR3: CASSQDGGSNQPQHF

size: NA
V: TRBV27
D: NA
J: TRBJ1-1
DNA: TGTGCCAGCAGTTTATTCTCCACAGGGTACACTGAAGCTTTCTTT
CDR3: CASSLFSTGYTEAFF

size: NA
V: TRBV20-1
D: TRBD2
J: TRBJ2-1
DNA: TGCAGTGCTAGAAAGCACGGGACTAGCGGATACAATGAGCAGTTCTTC
CDR3: CSARKHGTSGYNEQFF

size: NA
V: TRBV12-3/TRBV12-4
D: TRBD2
J: TRBJ2-3
DNA: TGTGCCAGCAGTCCCAGACCTAGCGGGAGCACAGATACGCAGTATTTT
CDR3: CASSPRPSGSTDTQYF

size: NA
V: TRBV10-3
D: NA
J: TRBJ2-3
DNA: TGTGCCATCAGTGACCCCCTCGGTGTGACGAGAGATACGCAGTATTTT
CDR3: CAISDPLGVTRDTQYF

size: NA
V: TRBV20-1
D: NA
J: TRBJ2-1
DNA: TGCAGTGCTGTCGCGGATGGGCGGAATGAGCAGTTCTTC
CDR3: CSAVADGRNEQFF

size: NA
V: TRBV11-2
D: TRBD2
J: TRBJ2-2
DNA: TGTGCCAGCAGAAAATTAGCGGGAGGGCCGACCGGGGAGCTGTTTTTT
CDR3: CASRKLAGGPTGELFF

size: once
V: TRBV20-1
D: TRBD1
J: TRBJ1-5
DNA: TGCAGTGCTAGAGATCGGACAGGGTATAATCAGCCCCAGCATTTT
CDR3: CSARDRTGYNQPQHF

size: once
V: TRBV28
D: NA
J: TRBJ2-1
DNA: TGTGCCACCCTCGGGACACACTACAATGAGCAGTTCTTC
CDR3: CATLGTHYNEQFF

size: NA
V: TRBV5-1
D: NA
J: TRBJ2-1
DNA: TGCGCCAGCAGCTTCTCCGGGACTCCACCTTTTGGTGAGCAGTTCTTC
CDR3: CASSFSGTPPFGEQFF

size: NA
V: TRBV29-1
D: TRBD1
J: TRBJ2-1
DNA: TGCAGCGTTGAAGATCAATTCTCCCGGGACAGGGCCTACAATGAGCAGTTCTTC
CDR3: CSVEDQFSRDRAYNEQFF

size: NA
V: TRBV18
D: NA
J: TRBJ2-7
DNA: TGTGCCAGCTCCCCGGCGGCAGCTCCATACGAGCAGTACTTC
CDR3: CASSPAAAPYEQYF

size: NA
V: TRBV7-9
D: TRBD2
J: TRBJ2-5
DNA: TGTGCCAGCAGCTTTGGAGGGACTAGTGAGCAGACCCAGTACTTC
CDR3: CASSFGGTSEQTQYF

size: few
V: TRBV20-1
D: TRBD2
J: TRBJ2-7
DNA: TGCAGTGCCTGGGGGGGTCGCGAGCAGTACTTC
CDR3: CSAWGGREQYF

size: NA
V: TRBV20-1
D: NA
J: TRBJ2-5
DNA: TGCAGTGCATGGCCCACTCGGGGGCAAAATAAGAACGAAGAGACCCAGTACTTC
CDR3: CSAWPTRGQNKNEETQYF

size: once
V: TRBV10-2
D: NA
J: TRBJ2-5
DNA: TGCGCCAGCCAGAGCACGGTCAACCAGGAGGAGACCCAGTACTTC
CDR3: CASQSTVNQEETQYF

size: NA
V: TRBV20-1
D: NA
J: TRBJ2-1
DNA: TGCAGTGCTGTAGCGGCACTTTACAATGAGCAGTTCTTC
CDR3: CSAVAALYNEQFF

size: NA
V: TRBV11-2
D: NA
J: TRBJ2-1
DNA: TGTGCCAGCAGCAGTATAGAGGGAGAGCAGTTCTTC
CDR3: CASSSIEGEQFF

size: few
V: TRBV5-6
D: NA
J: TRBJ2-1
DNA: TGTGCCAGCAGCTTGGCCGTGACTAGTACTAGCAATGAGCAGTTCTTC
CDR3: CASSLAVTSTSNEQFF